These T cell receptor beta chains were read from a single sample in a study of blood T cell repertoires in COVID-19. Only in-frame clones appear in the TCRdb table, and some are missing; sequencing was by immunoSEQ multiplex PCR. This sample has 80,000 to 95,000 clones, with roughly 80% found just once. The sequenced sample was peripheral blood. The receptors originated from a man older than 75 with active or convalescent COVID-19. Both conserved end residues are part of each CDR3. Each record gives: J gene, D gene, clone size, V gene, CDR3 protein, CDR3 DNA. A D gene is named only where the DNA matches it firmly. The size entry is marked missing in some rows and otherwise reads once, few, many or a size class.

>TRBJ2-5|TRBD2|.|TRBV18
CASSSQTSGGSQETQYF
TGTGCCAGCTCAAGCCAGACTAGCGGGGGGTCCCAAGAGACCCAGTACTTC
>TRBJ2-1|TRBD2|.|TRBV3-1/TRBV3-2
CASSLTSGGLVYNEQFF
TGTGCCAGCAGCCTCACTTCGGGGGGTCTTGTCTACAATGAGCAGTTCTTC
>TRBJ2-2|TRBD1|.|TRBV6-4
CASSRDRDAGELFF
TGTGCCAGCAGCCGGGACAGGGACGCCGGGGAGCTGTTTTTT
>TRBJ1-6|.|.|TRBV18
CASSAEQGRNSPLHF
TGTGCCAGCTCAGCTGAACAAGGGAGAAATTCACCCCTCCACTTT
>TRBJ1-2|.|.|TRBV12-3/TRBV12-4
CASSLERLGYTF
TGTGCCAGCAGTTTAGAGAGACTTGGCTACACCTTC
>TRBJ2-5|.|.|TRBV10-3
CAISESRGGVQETQYF
TGTGCCATCAGTGAGTCGAGGGGGGGCGTCCAAGAGACCCAGTACTTC
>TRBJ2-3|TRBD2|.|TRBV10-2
CASSPQRGGPDTQYF
TGCGCCAGCAGTCCTCAGCGGGGGGGACCGGATACGCAGTATTTT
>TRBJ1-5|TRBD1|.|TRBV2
CASSADRGNQPQHF
TGTGCCAGCAGCGCGGACAGGGGGAATCAGCCCCAGCATTTT
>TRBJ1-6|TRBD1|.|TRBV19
CASSMDRVGNSPLHF
TGTGCCAGTAGTATGGACAGGGTAGGGAATTCACCCCTCCACTTT
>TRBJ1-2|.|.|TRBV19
CASSIRPQADYGYTF
TGTGCCAGTAGTATTCGTCCCCAAGCGGACTATGGCTACACCTTC
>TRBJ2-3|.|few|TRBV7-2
CASSLRRGGTDTQYF
TGTGCCAGCAGCTTGCGGCGGGGTGGCACAGATACGCAGTATTTT
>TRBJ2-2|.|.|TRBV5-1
CASSVRVTGELFF
TGCGCCAGCAGCGTGAGGGTCACCGGGGAGCTGTTTTTT
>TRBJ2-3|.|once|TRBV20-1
CSARLANTQYF
TGCAGTGCTAGATTGGCCAATACGCAGTATTTT
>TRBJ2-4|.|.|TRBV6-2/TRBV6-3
CASSYGRVGGLAKNIQYF
TGTGCCAGCAGTTACGGGCGGGTGGGGGGTCTAGCCAAAAACATTCAGTACTTC
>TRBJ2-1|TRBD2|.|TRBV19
CASSIESGGYNEQFF
TGTGCCAGTAGTATAGAAAGCGGGGGTTACAATGAGCAGTTCTTC
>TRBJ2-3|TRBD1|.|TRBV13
CASSLGAGGLGDTQYF
TGTGCCAGCAGCTTAGGGGCAGGGGGCTTGGGAGATACGCAGTATTTT
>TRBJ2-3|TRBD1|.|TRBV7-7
CASSYGQGGGTDTQYF
TGTGCCAGCAGCTACGGACAGGGGGGGGGCACAGATACGCAGTATTTT
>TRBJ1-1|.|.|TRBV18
CASSPAFGGGGKDTEAFF
TGTGCCAGCTCACCAGCCTTCGGGGGAGGGGGTAAGGACACTGAAGCTTTCTTT
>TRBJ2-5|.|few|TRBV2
CASNTRGGEETQYF
TGTGCCAGCAATACGAGAGGGGGGGAAGAGACCCAGTACTTC
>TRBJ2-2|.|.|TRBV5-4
CASSPAGAGDTGELFF
TGTGCCAGCAGCCCCGCGGGGGCTGGGGACACCGGGGAGCTGTTTTTT
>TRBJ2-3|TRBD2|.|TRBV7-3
CATPGEGRDTQYF
TGTGCCACCCCGGGGGAGGGGAGAGATACGCAGTATTTT
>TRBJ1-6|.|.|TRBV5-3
CARSTVPGNRDKTYNSPLHF
TGTGCCAGAAGCACAGTCCCGGGGAACAGGGATAAGACCTATAATTCACCCCTCCACTTT
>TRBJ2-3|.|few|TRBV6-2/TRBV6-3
CASSSRLVSTDTQYF
TGTGCCAGCAGTTCCCGACTAGTATCCACAGATACGCAGTATTTT
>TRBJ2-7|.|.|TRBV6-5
CASRRGFSSYEQYF
TGTGCCAGCAGAAGGGGTTTCAGCTCCTACGAGCAGTACTTC
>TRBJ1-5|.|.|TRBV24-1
CATSGTGNQPQHF
TGTGCCACCAGTGGGACAGGCAATCAGCCCCAGCATTTT
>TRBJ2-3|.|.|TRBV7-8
CASSRIGTDTQYF
TGTGCCAGCAGCCGAATCGGGACAGATACGCAGTATTTT
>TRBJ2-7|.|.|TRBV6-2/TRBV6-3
CASSYSISGSGSGEQYF
TGTGCCAGCAGTTACTCGATCTCGGGCAGCGGGTCTGGGGAGCAGTACTTC
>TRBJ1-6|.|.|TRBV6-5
CASSYSSGAGRSPLHF
TGTGCCAGCAGTTACTCGTCCGGGGCAGGGAGGTCACCCCTCCACTTT
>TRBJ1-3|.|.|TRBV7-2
CASSLGALNSGNTIYF
TGTGCCAGCAGCTTAGGGGCTTTGAACTCTGGAAACACCATATATTTT
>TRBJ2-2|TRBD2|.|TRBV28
CASRHWGGGYTGELFF
TGTGCCAGCAGACATTGGGGCGGGGGGTACACCGGGGAGCTGTTTTTT
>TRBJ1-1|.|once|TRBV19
CASSKVRGEAFF
TGTGCCAGTAGTAAGGTCCGTGGAGAGGCTTTCTTT
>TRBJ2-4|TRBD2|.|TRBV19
CASSSGGGLAKNIQYF
TGTGCCAGTAGTAGTGGCGGGGGACTAGCCAAAAACATTCAGTACTTC
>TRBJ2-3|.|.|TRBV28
CASSQQGAGGTQYF
TGTGCCAGCAGTCAACAGGGGGCGGGGGGTACGCAGTATTTT
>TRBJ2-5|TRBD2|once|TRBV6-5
CASSRSGGARETQYF
TGTGCCAGCAGTCGCAGCGGGGGGGCGAGGGAGACCCAGTACTTC
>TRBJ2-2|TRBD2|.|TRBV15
CATRGGSSAGELFF
TGTGCCACCAGGGGGGGGTCGTCGGCCGGGGAGCTGTTTTTT
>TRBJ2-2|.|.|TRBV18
CASSRRQDVNTGELFF
TGTGCCAGCTCACGACGACAGGATGTGAACACCGGGGAGCTGTTTTTT
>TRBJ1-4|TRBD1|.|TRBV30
CAWSPREGAFEKLFF
TGTGCCTGGAGTCCACGGGAGGGGGCCTTTGAAAAACTGTTTTTT
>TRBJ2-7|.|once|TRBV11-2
CASSRMLASYEQYF
TGTGCCAGCAGCCGTATGCTGGCTTCCTACGAGCAGTACTTC
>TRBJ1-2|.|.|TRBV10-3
CATTMRGGGENGYTF
TGTGCCACCACCATGAGGGGCGGAGGGGAAAATGGCTACACCTTC
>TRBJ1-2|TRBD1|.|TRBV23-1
CASTRDRGLDGYTF
TGCGCCAGCACCCGGGACAGGGGGCTTGATGGCTACACCTTC
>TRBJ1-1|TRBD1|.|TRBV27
CASSAPGGTGATEAFF
TGTGCCAGCAGTGCCCCTGGTGGGACAGGGGCCACTGAAGCTTTCTTT
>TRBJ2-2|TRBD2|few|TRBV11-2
CASSLVQLAGGTGELFF
TGTGCCAGCAGCTTAGTCCAGCTAGCGGGGGGAACCGGGGAGCTGTTTTTT
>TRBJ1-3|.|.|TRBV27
CASSFPPSPTAYPAIYF
TGTGCCAGCAGTTTTCCTCCCAGCCCAACAGCATACCCGGCCATATATTTT
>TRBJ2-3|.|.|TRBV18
CASSLPGTDTQYF
TGTGCCAGCTCACTTCCGGGGACAGATACGCAGTATTTT
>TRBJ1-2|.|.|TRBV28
CASSLPLTNYGYTF
TGTGCCAGCAGTTTACCCCTTACTAACTATGGCTACACCTTC
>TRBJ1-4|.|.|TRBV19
CASSMSGAGVNEKLFF
TGTGCCAGTAGTATGTCAGGGGCCGGGGTTAATGAAAAACTGTTTTTT
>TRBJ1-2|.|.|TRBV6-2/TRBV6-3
CASSYPYARGSGGYTF
TGTGCCAGCAGTTACCCGTACGCCAGGGGATCGGGAGGCTACACCTTC
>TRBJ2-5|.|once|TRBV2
CASTPPLYQETQYF
TGTGCCAGCACCCCACCACTGTACCAAGAGACCCAGTACTTC
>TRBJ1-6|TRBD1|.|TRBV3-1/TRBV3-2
CASSRGTGRSPLHF
TGTGCCAGCAGCCGGGGGACAGGGCGTTCACCCCTCCACTTT
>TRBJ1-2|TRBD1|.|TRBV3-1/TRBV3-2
CASSRQGKGDGYTF
TGTGCCAGCAGCCGACAGGGAAAGGGAGATGGCTACACCTTC
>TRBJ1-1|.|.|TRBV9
CASSVITEGSEAFF
TGTGCCAGCAGCGTAATCACAGAGGGCAGCGAAGCTTTCTTT
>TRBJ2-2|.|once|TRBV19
CASRNRANTGELFF
TGTGCCAGTAGGAACAGGGCCAACACCGGGGAGCTGTTTTTT
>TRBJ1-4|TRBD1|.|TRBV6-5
CASSYYRGHEKLFF
TGTGCCAGCAGTTACTACAGGGGGCATGAAAAACTGTTTTTT
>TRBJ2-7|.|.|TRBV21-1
CASSILRDRVYEQYF
TGTGCCAGCAGCATACTCCGGGACAGGGTCTACGAGCAGTACTTC
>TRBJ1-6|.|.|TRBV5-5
CASSLGQGPNSPLHF
TGTGCCAGCAGCTTGGGCCAGGGCCCTAATTCACCCCTCCACTTT
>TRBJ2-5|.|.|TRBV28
CASSRTNQETQYF
TGTGCCAGTAGCCGGACAAACCAAGAGACCCAGTACTTC
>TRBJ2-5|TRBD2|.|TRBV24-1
CATSDPQAGGRETQYF
TGTGCCACCAGTGATCCCCAGGCGGGGGGTCGAGAGACCCAGTACTTC
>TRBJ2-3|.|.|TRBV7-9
CASSLRQVTDTQYF
TGTGCCAGCAGCCTACGACAAGTGACAGATACGCAGTATTTT
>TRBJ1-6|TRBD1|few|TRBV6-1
CASSERVRTTGEKFTWVHF
TGTGCCAGCAGTGAAAGGGTCCGAACGACAGGGGAGAAATTCACCTGGGTCCACTTT
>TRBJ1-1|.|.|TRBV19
CASSIDGVYTEAFF
TGTGCCAGTAGTATAGACGGTGTTTACACTGAAGCTTTCTTT